These 23 T cell receptor beta chains were sequenced from one sample in a study of T-cell reconstitution after alpha-beta-depleted transplantation in children. The TCRbeta library incorporated unique molecular identifiers. TCRdb reprocessed the PCR reads with MiXCR, giving one entry per CDR3 protein. This table has about 47,000 distinct CDR3 sequences, around half appearing once. The sample was peripheral blood, taken before TCRalphabeta/CD19-depleted stem cell transplant. The receptors originated from a boy in the first two years of life with SCID, due to receive a stem cell transplant.

This sequence joins TRBV12-3 or TRBV12-4 and TRBJ2-3, with D perhaps matching TRBD2 (5 bases). The CDR3 contains 16 residues. The V end was cut by 3 bases, the J end by 0 bases, with 13 bases between. CDR3 in amino acids: CASSFRSGSSTDTQYF. DNA for the CDR3: TGTGCCAGCAGTTTCCGAAGCGGCTCTAGCACAGATACGCAGTATTTT.

Only one count was recorded for this clonotype. V is TRBV30 and J is TRBJ1-2, with 8 bases identical to TRBD1. The CDR3 is made up of 13 amino acids. Germline V CDR1 and CDR2: GTSNPN, SVGIG (reference sequence). The trim removed 2 bases at V and 4 bases at J, leaving 3 bases unmatched. CDR3 DNA: TGTGCCTGGAGTCGGACAGGGTTCTATGGCTACACCTTC. It yields the protein CAWSRTGFYGYTF.

The chain carries TRBV4-1 and TRBJ1-1, with 8 bases matching TRBD1. V lost 0 bases and J lost 5; bases outside the gene matches: 5. The CDR3 extends over 15 amino acids. Germline-derived CDR1 and CDR2 are MGHRA and YSYEKL. The CDR3 coding sequence is TGCGCCAGCAGCCAAGAAAGACAGGGGAGGACTGAAGCTTTCTTT. Translating it yields CASSQERQGRTEAFF.

CDR3 DNA: TGCAGTGCTCTGGACAGGCTCAATCAGCCCCAGCATTTT. The encoded protein is CSALDRLNQPQHF. The chain is built from TRBV20-1 and TRBJ1-5, with TRBD1 matching 7 bases. The V and J ends lost 5 bases and 3 bases, in that order; junction bases with no gene match: 4. Germline V CDR1 and CDR2: DFQATT, SNEGSKA (reference sequence). The CDR3 runs to 13 residues.

Only one count was recorded for this clonotype. The chain links TRBV6-5 to TRBJ2-1; maybe TRBD2 (5 bases). Germline V CDR1 and CDR2: MNHEY, SVGAGI. V gave up 1 base and J gave up 7 bases, with 8 bases separating them. There are 13 residues in the CDR3. In DNA, the CDR3 is TGTGCCAGCAGTTACTTGCCGGGGAATGAGCAGTTCTTC. It encodes CASSYLPGNEQFF.

On this clonotype itself: Relative to the germline gene, one junction end is altered; a read error may explain this. The V and J genes are TRBV5-1 and TRBJ2-2; D is ambiguous. The germline V gene encodes CDR1 SGHRS and CDR2 YFSETQ. CDR3 length equals 13 residues. In nucleotides, the CDR3 is TGCGCCCGCAGCTTGGAGTCAGCCGGGGAGCTGTTTTTT. Protein: CARSLESAGELFF.

A note on this clonotype: A much larger clone is a single base away; this may be a read error. The rearrangement uses TRBV7-2 and TRBJ2-7; D gene unclear. Per germline, CDR1 SGHTA and CDR2 FQGNSA. CDR3 length equals 11 residues. The CDR3 nucleotides read TGTTCCAGCAGCTTGGGCATAGAGCAGTACTTC. Its protein is CSSSLGIEQYF. Filled out from reference TRBV7-2 and TRBJ2-7, the complete variable domain reads GAGVSQSPSNKVTEKGKDVELRCDPISGHTALYWYRQSLGQGLEFLIYFQGNSAPDKSGLPSDRFSAERTGGSVSTLTIQRTQQEDSAVYLCSSSLGIEQYFGPGTRLTVT.

J is TRBJ1-5 and V is TRBV28; D is unresolved. The V gene lost 1 base and the J gene lost 3 bases, with 16 bases spanning the gap. Germline V gene data show CDR1 as MDHEN and CDR2 as SYDVKM. This CDR3 region has 17 residues. The CDR3 nucleotides read TGTGCCAGCAGTTTATCATCCTCAGGAGTCTTCAATCAGCCCCAGCATTTT. This translates into CASSLSSSGVFNQPQHF.

The gene calls are TRBV7-3 and TRBJ2-5; 7 bases are shared with TRBD1. V dropped 5 bases and J dropped 3; count of bases not matched to a gene: 3. The length of the CDR3 is 13 residues. The germline V gene encodes CDR1 SGHTA and CDR2 FQGTGA. CDR3 loop: CASSNGQEETQYF. As DNA, the CDR3 is TGTGCCAGCAGCAACGGACAGGAAGAGACCCAGTACTTC.

This clonotype was counted once. The chain recombines TRBV4-3 with TRBJ2-6; D is undetermined. Between the trimmed V and J ends, which lost 3 bases and 2 bases, there was a span of 5 bases. The CDR3 has 14 amino acids. Germline CDR1 is LGHNA and CDR2 is YSLEER. CDR3 bases: TGCGCCAGCAGCCAGAGAACTGGGGCCAACGTCCTGACTTTC. Translation: CASSQRTGANVLTF.

This clonotype has a single count. V gene TRBV5-1 combines with J gene TRBJ2-3, with 13 bases aligning to TRBD2. Germline V CDR1 and CDR2: SGHRS, YFSETQ. The CDR3 is 17 residues long. Trimming cost V 3 bases and J 0 bases; bases outside gene matches: 4. The CDR3 here is CASSSGTSGISTDTQYF. CDR3 in DNA: TGCGCCAGCAGCTCGGGGACTAGCGGGATTAGCACAGATACGCAGTATTTT.

This chain links TRBV5-1 with TRBJ1-1, with 8 nucleotides matching TRBD1. CDR1 and CDR2 from the germline V gene are SGHRS and YFSETQ. Trimming took 4 bases from V and 7 from J; bases not matched to a gene: 3. The CDR3 sequence is 12 residues long. The CDR3 region is CASSLQGVEAFF. In nucleotides, the CDR3 is TGCGCCAGCAGCCTACAGGGGGTTGAAGCTTTCTTT.

The chain joins TRBV6-5 to TRBJ2-5, with a possible D match to TRBD2 (6 bases). The CDR3 is 15 residues long. CDR1 and CDR2 (germline): MNHEY, SVGAGI. V was pared by 4 bases and J by 5 bases, with 17 bases between. CDR3 sequence reads: CASSFVGGGGETQYF. CDR3 nucleotide sequence: TGTGCCAGCAGTTTCGTCGGGGGTGGTGGGGAGACCCAGTACTTC.

This clonotype has just a few counts. This sequence joins TRBV12-5 and TRBJ2-7; TRBD1 might be the D (5 bases). Germline V gives CDR1 LGHNT, CDR2 FRNRAP. This CDR3 has 15 residues. V was clipped by 1 base and J by 3 bases, with 13 bases between them. CDR3 DNA: TGTGCTAGTGGTTTGGGGCCAGGGCCCAACTACGAGCAGTACTTC. It translates to CASGLGPGPNYEQYF.

V usage is TRBV7-6 and J usage is TRBJ2-5, with 10 bases lining up with TRBD2. CDR1 and CDR2 (germline): SGHVS, FNYEAQ. The CDR3 sequence is 16 residues long. With 1 base clipped from V and 4 bases from J, the junction kept 6 bases outside the gene matches. This CDR3 reads CASSLGGLAERETQYF. The CDR3 DNA is TGTGCCAGCAGCTTAGGAGGACTAGCGGAAAGAGAGACCCAGTACTTC.

There are a few counts of this clonotype. The chain uses TRBV7-2 and TRBJ2-1; 9 nucleotides line up with TRBD2. The V gene's germline CDR1 is SGHTA and CDR2 FQGNSA. V lost 5 bases to trimming and J lost 6 bases; unmatched junction nucleotides: 8. The CDR3 is made up of 15 amino acids. The CDR3 here is CASSPQGGGGNEQFF. CDR3 DNA sequence: TGTGCCAGCAGCCCACAAGGCGGGGGGGGCAATGAGCAGTTCTTC.

The rearrangement joins TRBV7-2 to TRBJ2-7; D ambiguous. There are 13 residues in the CDR3. V was shortened by 2 bases and J by 2 bases, with 7 bases between the two germline ends. Germline CDR1 reads SGHTA; CDR2 reads FQGNSA. CDR3 sequence (DNA): TGTGCCAGCAGCTTAAAGAGCCCCTACGAGCAGTACTTC. Encoded protein: CASSLKSPYEQYF.

The CDR3 sequence is CAIRQGPGEQYF. CDR3 nucleotides: TGTGCCATCAGACAGGGGCCTGGGGAGCAGTACTTC. V and J are TRBV10-3 and TRBJ2-7, with 7 bases lining up with TRBD1. This CDR3 is 12 amino acids long. With 6 bases clipped from V and 7 bases from J, the junction kept 6 bases outside the gene matches. Germline V gene lookup returns CDR1 ENHRY and CDR2 SYGVKD.

This chain links TRBV7-9 with TRBJ2-3, with D maybe TRBD2 (5 bases). CDR3 length: 16 amino acids. The germline V and J ends were trimmed by 4 bases and 2 bases, with 16 bases remaining between them. CDR1 is SEHNR and CDR2 is FQNEAQ in the germline V gene (reference sequence). CDR3 nucleotides: TGTGCCAGCAGCTCGGGCTACGGGATCAACACAGATACGCAGTATTTT. Protein: CASSSGYGINTDTQYF.

This clonotype was counted only a few times. V usage is TRBV2 and J usage is TRBJ2-7, with D possibly matching TRBD1 (7 bases). This CDR3 comprises 16 residues. V dropped 6 bases and J dropped 3 bases, with 21 bases sitting between them. The germline V gene has CDR1 SNHLY and CDR2 FYNNEI. CDR3 DNA: TGTGCCAGCAGGGAGACTAGGACTGGGGACAGCTACGAGCAGTACTTC. It translates to CASRETRTGDSYEQYF. The complete variable domain, with remaining parts taken from reference TRBV2 and TRBJ2-7, reads EPEVTQTPSHQVTQMGQEVILRCVPISNHLYFYWYRQILGQKVEFLVSFYNNEISEKSEIFDDQFSVERPDGSNFTLKIRSTKLEDSAMYFCASRETRTGDSYEQYFGPGTRLTVT.

This clonotype was counted a few times. J is TRBJ2-2 and V is TRBV20-1; unclear D gene. Germline V CDR1 and CDR2: DFQATT, SNEGSKA (reference sequence). The CDR3 has 13 amino acids. The germline V and J ends were trimmed by 3 bases and 2 bases, with 7 bases remaining between them. The CDR3 nucleotides are TGCAGTGCTAGTAAACCCAACACCGGGGAGCTGTTTTTT. Translating gives CSASKPNTGELFF.

This clonotype occurred once. The chain employs TRBV11-2 and TRBJ2-1; a weak D match, TRBD2 (6 bases). This CDR3 contains 14 residues. Germline V CDR1 and CDR2: SGHAT, FQNNGV. With 5 bases removed from V and 9 bases from J, the gap between germline ends came to 17 bases. The CDR3 reads CASSPRLVLGEQFF. The CDR3 DNA reads TGTGCCAGCAGCCCTCGACTAGTGTTAGGTGAGCAGTTCTTC. Full variable domain (outside the CDR3, taken from reference TRBV11-2 and TRBJ2-1): EAGVAQSPRYKIIEKRQSVAFWCNPISGHATLYWYQQILGQGPKLLIQFQNNGVVDDSQLPKDRFSAERLKGVDSTLKIQPAKLEDSAVYLCASSPRLVLGEQFFGPGTRLTVL.

The rearrangement links TRBV5-8 to TRBJ2-1; D possibly corresponds to TRBD1 (5 bases). The CDR3 totals 15 residues. V was cut by 4 bases and J by 0 bases, with 11 bases left in between. Germline V gene lookup returns CDR1 SGHTS and CDR2 YDEGEE. CDR3 sequence (DNA): TGTGCCAGCAGCACAGGCTCCAGCTCCTACAATGAGCAGTTCTTC. Translation: CASSTGSSSYNEQFF.